The 8 T cell receptor beta chains reported below all come from one sample, sequenced in a study. TCRdb re-derived calls from the RT-PCR reads in MiXCR, one entry per CDR3 protein. Seen here are about 680,000 distinct CDR3 sequences, 12% to 15% observed once, and the top ten hold 3.6%. Material: memory CD4+ T cells from blood. The receptor source for this set is a female donor in good health, serving as a healthy control.

The V and J genes are TRBV20-1 and TRBJ1-5, with 7 bases that match TRBD1. V was clipped by 2 bases and J by 2 bases; unmatched bases: 12. The CDR3 runs to 17 residues. In germline, CDR1 is DFQATT, CDR2 SNEGSKA (reference sequence). CDR3 residues: CSARIAGGGVRNQPQHF. The CDR3 DNA reads as TGCAGTGCTAGAATAGCAGGGGGAGGGGTGCGCAATCAGCCCCAGCATTTT.

V gene TRBV9 combines with J gene TRBJ1-2; 7 positions match TRBD1. The ends lost 3 bases at V and 5 bases at J; junction bases unmatched: 4. Germline V lookup: CDR1 SGDLS, CDR2 YYNGEE. The length of the CDR3 is 13 residues. The CDR3 DNA is TGTGCCAGCAGCGCCGGGACAGAGTATGGCTACACCTTC. Its translation is CASSAGTEYGYTF.

The table lists this clonotype with a few counts. V usage is TRBV20-1 and J usage is TRBJ2-3; D not resolved. Trimming shortened V by 3 bases and J by 0 bases, and 13 bases separated the two germline ends. The CDR3 loop spans 15 amino acids. Germline CDR1 and CDR2: DFQATT and SNEGSKA (reference sequence). The CDR3 nucleotides are TGCAGTGCTAGTCTCCAATTTAAGAGCACAGATACGCAGTATTTT. Translation gives CSASLQFKSTDTQYF.

J is TRBJ2-3 and V is TRBV7-9, with TRBD2 matching 7 bases. The CDR3 sequence is 16 residues long. V gave up 5 bases and J gave up 1 base; unmatched junction bases: 9. Germline CDR1 SEHNR, CDR2 FQNEAQ (reference sequence). The DNA of the CDR3 is TGTGCCAGCAGCGCACGGGCGGGAGTAGGCACAGATACGCAGTATTTT. This translates into CASSARAGVGTDTQYF.

Many counts were recorded for this clonotype. V gene TRBV10-3 combines with J gene TRBJ1-3; unclear D gene. CDR1 and CDR2 (germline): ENHRY, SYGVKD. The CDR3 totals 15 residues. The ends were cut back, 4 bases at V and 2 bases at J, with 12 bases in the middle. The CDR3 coding sequence is TGTGCCATCAGTGCAGGACGAGCTCCTGGAAACACCATATATTTT. Amino acids: CAISAGRAPGNTIYF.

V is TRBV6-5 and J is TRBJ2-1; 14 nucleotides match TRBD2. This CDR3 comprises 17 residues. Germline CDR1 is MNHEY and CDR2 is SVGAGI. The J segment lost 2 bases and the V segment lost 8 bases, leaving 8 bases of the junction unmatched. CDR3 nucleotides: TGTGCCAGCGCCGGGACTAGCGGGAGTTTCACCTACAATGAGCAGTTCTTC. Translated, it gives CASAGTSGSFTYNEQFF.

The chain recombines TRBV27 with TRBJ2-1; 8 bases are a match to TRBD1. This CDR3 is built from 17 residues. Germline CDR1 MNHEY, CDR2 SMNVEV (reference sequence). The V segment lost 6 bases and the J segment 8 bases; nucleotides outside the gene matches: 18. In nucleotides, the CDR3 is TGTGCCAGCAGAAGACCAGGGGGCTGGACCCGGTTTGATGAGCAGTTCTTC. The encoded protein is CASRRPGGWTRFDEQFF.

The V and J genes are TRBV20-1 and TRBJ1-1, with 7 bases aligning to TRBD1. J lost 1 base, V lost 6 bases, and 5 bases had no gene match. The germline CDR1 and CDR2 sequences are DFQATT and SNEGSKA (reference sequence). The CDR3 length is 13 residues. CDR3 in DNA: TGCAGTGCCCTTAGGACAGGGAACACTGAAGCTTTCTTT. Amino acid sequence: CSALRTGNTEAFF.